The rows below give T cell receptor beta chains drawn from one sample of a study of T cell responses to AZD1222 COVID-19 vaccine. Profiling relied on immunoSEQ multiplex PCR, and the TCRdb table lists in-frame clones only, not all of them. The table records approximately 88,000 clones, 78% of them present only once. The sequenced sample was peripheral blood, obtained on day 0 of AZD1222 vaccination. The receptors originated from an adult in good health. The CDR3 runs from the conserved cysteine through the conserved F or W. D genes are given only for firm matches. A row's size may be missing; if present it is once, few, many or a size class.

.	TRBV28	TRBJ2-5	TRBD1	TGTGCCAGTGGACAGGGGGTCCGAGAGACCCAGTACTTC	CASGQGVRETQYF
.	TRBV30	TRBJ1-1	TRBD1	TGTGCCTGGAGAAGGGGACAGCTGGAAGCTTTCTTT	CAWRRGQLEAFF
.	TRBV12-2	TRBJ1-6	.	TGTGCAAGTCGCTTAGAGATTGACGGGACACCCACTTTTGTTTCACCCCTCCACTTT	CASRLEIDGTPTFVSPLHF
.	TRBV5-1	TRBJ2-2	.	TGCGCCAGCAGCTTGGTGGCTAGCGCGGGCACCGGGGAGCTGTTTTTT	CASSLVASAGTGELFF
.	TRBV3-1/TRBV3-2	TRBJ1-5	.	TGTGCCAGCAGCCCCTGGGGGGTCAATCAGCCCCAGCATTTT	CASSPWGVNQPQHF
.	TRBV4-3	TRBJ2-3	TRBD1	TGCGCCAGCAGCCCTCAACCGGGACAGGGCACAGATACGCAGTATTTT	CASSPQPGQGTDTQYF
.	TRBV6-2/TRBV6-3	TRBJ2-3	TRBD2	TGTGCCAGCAGTTTGGGACTAAGCACAGATACGCAGTATTTT	CASSLGLSTDTQYF
.	TRBV9	TRBJ1-1	.	TGTGCCAGCAGCGTAGTGGAGGGGCCCACTGAAGCTTTCTTT	CASSVVEGPTEAFF
.	TRBV28	TRBJ1-1	.	TGTGCCAGCACGCTATGGGATGAAGCTTTCTTT	CASTLWDEAFF
.	TRBV7-2	TRBJ2-3	.	TGTGCCAGCAGCAAACAGGGTGCGGGGGACACAGATACGCAGTATTTT	CASSKQGAGDTDTQYF
.	TRBV18	TRBJ1-3	.	TGTGCCAGCTCACCCGACGGCTCTGGAAACACCATATATTTT	CASSPDGSGNTIYF
.	TRBV27	TRBJ2-3	.	TGTGCCAGCAGTTTCGAGGGAGCAGGAGATACGCAGTATTTT	CASSFEGAGDTQYF
.	TRBV5-1	TRBJ2-1	.	TGCGCCAGCAAACAGGGTTATGTCACTGAGCAGTTCTTC	CASKQGYVTEQFF
.	TRBV29-1	TRBJ1-2	.	TGCAGCGTTGAACATGTCCCAGGGGAAGGCTACACCTTC	CSVEHVPGEGYTF
.	TRBV14	TRBJ2-3	.	TGTGCCAGCAGCCAAGAGGGCCCCTTTTGGGGCCTCCTCACAGATACGCAGTATTTT	CASSQEGPFWGLLTDTQYF
few	TRBV5-4	TRBJ2-1	TRBD2	TGTGCCAGCAGTCGGGGGACTAGCGATTACAATGAGCAGTTCTTC	CASSRGTSDYNEQFF
.	TRBV30	TRBJ1-1	.	TGTGCCTGGAGTGTCGGGCAGGGGAAAGGGAACACTGAAGCTTTCTTT	CAWSVGQGKGNTEAFF
.	TRBV20-1	TRBJ2-7	.	TGCAGTGCTAGACAGGGCTACGAGCAGTACTTC	CSARQGYEQYF
.	TRBV30	TRBJ1-4	.	TGTGCCTGGGAGGCTGCTGAAAAACTGTTTTTT	CAWEAAEKLFF
few	TRBV5-1	TRBJ1-1	.	TGCGCCAGCAGCCCAATGACAGCAACTGAAGCTTTCTTT	CASSPMTATEAFF
.	TRBV5-4	TRBJ1-2	.	TGTGCCAGCAGCGCCACCTTCAGGGAGGGTAACTATGGCTACACCTTC	CASSATFREGNYGYTF
.	TRBV6-5	TRBJ2-4	.	TGTGCCAGCAGTCGAAACGAGGCGTACATTCAGTACTTC	CASSRNEAYIQYF
.	TRBV3-1/TRBV3-2	TRBJ1-5	.	TGTGCCAGCAGCCAACATGGAAGCAATCAGCCCCAGCATTTT	CASSQHGSNQPQHF
.	TRBV27	TRBJ1-6	.	TGTGCCAGCAGCCGGGGCCGTACCTATAATTCACCCCTCCACTTT	CASSRGRTYNSPLHF
once	TRBV27	TRBJ2-2	.	TGTGCCAGCAGTCTTACAGGGACCGGGGAGCTGTTTTTT	CASSLTGTGELFF
once	TRBV27	TRBJ2-3	.	TGTGCCAGCAGTACAGGGCCCCTCACAGATACGCAGTATTTT	CASSTGPLTDTQYF
once	TRBV6-5	TRBJ2-7	TRBD2	TGTGCCAGCAGTTTTAGCGGGAGCGATATCGAGTACGAGCAGTACTTC	CASSFSGSDIEYEQYF
.	TRBV5-1	TRBJ2-7	TRBD2	TGCGCCAGCAGCTTGGAGGGCGGGAGCCTTTACGAGCAGTACTTC	CASSLEGGSLYEQYF
few	TRBV3-1/TRBV3-2	TRBJ2-3	.	TGTGCCAGCAGCCCGAATTTGGCAGATACGCAGTATTTT	CASSPNLADTQYF
.	TRBV6-5	TRBJ1-1	.	TGTGCCAGCAGGCGGACCGGACGGGATGAAGCTTTCTTT	CASRRTGRDEAFF
.	TRBV9	TRBJ2-3	.	TGTGCCAGCAGCGTAGCCCAGGGGCTAAGTGCAGATACGCAGTATTTT	CASSVAQGLSADTQYF
.	TRBV18	TRBJ1-1	.	TGTGCCAGCTCACCAGGAGGGGACACTGAAGCTTTCTTT	CASSPGGDTEAFF
few	TRBV5-1	TRBJ2-5	.	TGCGCCAGCAGCTTGACCGGTCCCTCGTACCAAGAGACCCAGTACTTC	CASSLTGPSYQETQYF
.	TRBV6-5	TRBJ1-4	.	TGTGCCAGCAGACCAGACGGAACAACTAATGAAAAACTGTTTTTT	CASRPDGTTNEKLFF
.	TRBV5-1	TRBJ2-1	.	TGCGCCAGCAGCGGTGGGGGTTACAATGAGCAGTTCTTC	CASSGGGYNEQFF
.	TRBV28	TRBJ1-2	.	TGTGCCAGCAGTTTCCGGGGGGCCTATGGCTACACCTTC	CASSFRGAYGYTF
.	TRBV14	TRBJ2-5	.	TGTGCCAGCAGCCAAGCCAGGGGCAGTAGACAAGAGACCCAGTACTTC	CASSQARGSRQETQYF
.	TRBV19	TRBJ2-2	.	TGTGCCAGTACGTCCCGGGACTTCACCGGGGAGCTGTTTTTT	CASTSRDFTGELFF
.	TRBV7-7	TRBJ2-7	TRBD1	TGTGCCAGCAGCCCAGGGACAGAAAGCGAGCAGTACTTC	CASSPGTESEQYF
.	TRBV5-4	TRBJ2-5	.	TGTGCCAGCAGCTTGGGCGGGGTCGGAGAGACCCAGTACTTC	CASSLGGVGETQYF
.	TRBV5-4	TRBJ2-1	.	TGTGCCAGCAGCTTGCAAGCGACGAGTGAGCAGTTCTTC	CASSLQATSEQFF
.	TRBV28	TRBJ2-3	.	TGTGCCAGCAGTACTGACTTGGGGTGGACAGATACGCAGTATTTT	CASSTDLGWTDTQYF
few	TRBV5-4	TRBJ2-2	.	TGTGCCAGCAGCCCCGCCCTCAACACCGGGGAGCTGTTTTTT	CASSPALNTGELFF
.	TRBV27	TRBJ2-2	.	TGTGCCAGCCGCTTATCCCTCCTTCGGACCGGGGAGCTGTTTTTT	CASRLSLLRTGELFF
.	TRBV28	TRBJ2-5	.	TGTGCCAGCAGAAGTGGGGTCTTCTTTGAGACCCAGTACTTC	CASRSGVFFETQYF
.	TRBV10-3	TRBJ2-2	TRBD2	TGTGCCATCAATAGACTAGCGGAGAACACCGGGGAGCTGTTTTTT	CAINRLAENTGELFF
.	TRBV11-2	TRBJ2-1	.	TGTGCCAGCAGCTTCGAACTAAGCTCCTACAATGAGCAGTTCTTC	CASSFELSSYNEQFF
.	TRBV6-5	TRBJ2-3	.	TGTGCCAGCAAGGATGGGGGTAGCACAGATACGCAGTATTTT	CASKDGGSTDTQYF
.	TRBV6-5	TRBJ2-7	TRBD2	TGTGCCAGCAGTCTAGCGGCCGACTACGAGCAGTACTTC	CASSLAADYEQYF
.	TRBV28	TRBJ2-2	TRBD1	TGTGCCAGCAGTTTGCCGATCTTAGGGGGCGCGACCGGGGAGCTGTTTTTT	CASSLPILGGATGELFF
.	TRBV30	TRBJ2-1	.	TGTGCCTGGAGGCGCAATGAGCAGTTCTTC	CAWRRNEQFF
.	TRBV27	TRBJ1-5	.	TGTGCCAGCAGTTTAACCAGTCTCAATCAGCCCCAGCATTTT	CASSLTSLNQPQHF
.	TRBV7-2	TRBJ2-4	.	TGTGCCAGCAGCTTCAGGGGCTCAAAAAACATTCAGTACTTC	CASSFRGSKNIQYF
few	TRBV5-4	TRBJ2-1	.	TGTGCCAGCAGCTTGGGGGGAGGTGAGCAGTTCTTC	CASSLGGGEQFF
few	TRBV11-3	TRBJ1-1	.	TGTGCCAGCAGCTGGAGACGGGAAACCTCAGCTTTCTTT	CASSWRRETSAFF
.	TRBV2	TRBJ2-1	TRBD2	TGTGCCAGCAGCACACTAGCGGGAGTGGGCAATGAGCAGTTCTTC	CASSTLAGVGNEQFF
.	TRBV10-3	TRBJ2-6	.	TGTGCCATCAGTAAGGCTTCCGGTAACTCTGGGGCCAACGTCCTGACTTTC	CAISKASGNSGANVLTF
.	TRBV29-1	TRBJ2-7	TRBD1	TGCAGCGTTAGGACAGGGGGGACCTACGAGCAGTACTTC	CSVRTGGTYEQYF
.	TRBV3-1/TRBV3-2	TRBJ1-1	.	TGTGCCAGCAGCCTGCAACAGGGAAATTCCGAAGCTTTCTTT	CASSLQQGNSEAFF